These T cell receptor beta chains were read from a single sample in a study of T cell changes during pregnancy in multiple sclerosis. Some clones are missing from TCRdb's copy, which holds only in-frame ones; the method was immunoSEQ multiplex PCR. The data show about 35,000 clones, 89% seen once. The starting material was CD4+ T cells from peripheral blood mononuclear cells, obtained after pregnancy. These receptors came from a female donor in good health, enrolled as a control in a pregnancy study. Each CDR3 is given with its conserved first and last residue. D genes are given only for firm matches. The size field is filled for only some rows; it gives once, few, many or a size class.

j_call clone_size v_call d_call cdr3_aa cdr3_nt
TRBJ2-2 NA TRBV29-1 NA CSVESRNTGELFF TGCAGCGTTGAATCCAGGAACACCGGGGAGCTGTTTTTT
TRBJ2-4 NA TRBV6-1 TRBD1 CASSGPGQKNIQYF TGTGCCAGCAGTGGACCGGGACAGAAAAACATTCAGTACTTC
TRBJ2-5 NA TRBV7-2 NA CASSQTLAGETQYF TGTGCCAGCAGCCAAACCCTGGCGGGGGAGACCCAGTACTTC
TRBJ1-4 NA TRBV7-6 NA CASSFGGYYEKLFF TGTGCCAGCAGCTTCGGGGGTTATTATGAAAAACTGTTTTTT
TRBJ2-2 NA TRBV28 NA CASSLSGRVTGELFF TGTGCCAGCAGTTTATCGGGTCGGGTCACCGGGGAGCTGTTTTTT
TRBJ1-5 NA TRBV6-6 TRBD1 CASKTLGQGGYQPQHF TGTGCCAGCAAAACCCTGGGACAGGGGGGGTATCAGCCCCAGCATTTT
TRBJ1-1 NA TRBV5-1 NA CATGRGRDTEAFF TGCGCCACCGGGAGAGGGAGGGACACTGAAGCTTTCTTT
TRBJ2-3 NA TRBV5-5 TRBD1 CASSRDRRLTDTQYF TGTGCCAGCAGCAGGGACAGGAGACTCACAGATACGCAGTATTTT
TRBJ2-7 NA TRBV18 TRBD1 CASLGDRNTYEQYF TGTGCCAGCTTAGGGGACAGGAATACCTACGAGCAGTACTTC
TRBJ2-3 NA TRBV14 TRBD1 CASSPRQGRLGTDTQYF TGTGCCAGCAGCCCCCGACAGGGGAGATTGGGGACAGATACGCAGTATTTT
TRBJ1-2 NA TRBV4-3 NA CASSLISVYGYTF TGCGCCAGCAGCCTCATAAGCGTCTATGGCTACACCTTC
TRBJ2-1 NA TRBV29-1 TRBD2 CSGTSGSLDEQFF TGCAGCGGCACTAGCGGGAGTCTCGATGAGCAGTTCTTC
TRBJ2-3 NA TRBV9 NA CASSVRGLASTDTQYF TGTGCCAGCAGCGTGCGGGGGCTTGCTAGCACAGATACGCAGTATTTT
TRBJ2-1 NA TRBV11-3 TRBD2 CASSLDPGLAEGNEQFF TGTGCCAGCAGCCTCGATCCGGGACTAGCGGAAGGGAATGAGCAGTTCTTC
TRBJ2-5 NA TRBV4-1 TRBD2 CASSQEGGGAGKTQYF TGCGCCAGCAGCCAAGAAGGCGGGGGGGCCGGGAAGACCCAGTACTTC
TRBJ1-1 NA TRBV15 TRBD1 CATGQGRDTEAFF TGTGCCACCGGACAGGGACGAGACACTGAAGCTTTCTTT
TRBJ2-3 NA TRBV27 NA CATREGGGGQPSRQYF TGTGCCACCCGCGAGGGCGGCGGGGGACAACCGAGTAGGCAGTATTTT
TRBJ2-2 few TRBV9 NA CASSVEPGRNGELFF TGTGCCAGCAGCGTAGAGCCAGGGAGGAATGGGGAGCTGTTTTTT
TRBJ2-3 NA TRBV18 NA CASSPQTRADTQYF TGTGCCAGCTCACCTCAGACGCGGGCAGATACGCAGTATTTT
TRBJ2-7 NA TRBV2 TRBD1 CASRDRGFYEQYF TGTGCCAGCAGGGACAGGGGGTTCTACGAGCAGTACTTC
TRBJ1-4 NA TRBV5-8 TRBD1 CASRYPGQGSEKLFF TGTGCCAGCAGATACCCGGGACAGGGGAGTGAAAAACTGTTTTTT
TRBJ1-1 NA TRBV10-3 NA CAISGRVGVITEAFF TGTGCCATCAGTGGGAGGGTAGGGGTAATCACTGAAGCTTTCTTT
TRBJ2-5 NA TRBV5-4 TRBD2 CASSLAGGTQETQYF TGTGCCAGCAGCCTAGCGGGGGGGACTCAAGAGACCCAGTACTTC
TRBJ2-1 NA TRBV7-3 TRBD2 CASSKTSGPYNEQFF TGTGCCAGCAGCAAAACTAGCGGGCCCTACAATGAGCAGTTCTTC
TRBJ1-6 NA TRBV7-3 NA CASSLTVDRNSPLHF TGTGCCAGCAGCTTAACGGTAGACAGAAATTCACCCCTCCACTTT
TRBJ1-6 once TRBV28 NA CASSQVTYNSPLHF TGTGCCAGCAGTCAGGTGACCTATAATTCACCCCTCCACTTT
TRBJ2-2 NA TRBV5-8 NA CASRRSLVYTGELFF TGTGCCAGCAGGCGTAGCCTGGTGTACACCGGGGAGCTGTTTTTT
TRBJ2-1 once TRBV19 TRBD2 CASSIPAGRHNEQFF TGTGCCAGTAGTATCCCAGCGGGGCGTCACAATGAGCAGTTCTTC
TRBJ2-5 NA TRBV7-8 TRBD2 CASSLVGSGGALQETQYF TGTGCCAGCAGCTTAGTTGGTAGCGGGGGGGCCTTACAAGAGACCCAGTACTTC
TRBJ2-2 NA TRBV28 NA CASGTSNTGELFF TGTGCCTCCGGGACTTCGAACACCGGGGAGCTGTTTTTT
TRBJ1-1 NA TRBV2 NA CASSPGRGSTEAFF TGTGCCAGCAGTCCAGGGAGGGGGAGCACTGAAGCTTTCTTT
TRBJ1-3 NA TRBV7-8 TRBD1 CASSLAGQSSGNTIYF TGTGCCAGCAGCTTAGCGGGACAGAGCTCTGGAAACACCATATATTTT
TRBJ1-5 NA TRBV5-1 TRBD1 CASSPRQGGQPQHF TGCGCCAGCAGCCCCCGACAGGGTGGCCAGCCCCAGCATTTT
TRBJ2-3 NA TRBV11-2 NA CASSLGGDTQYF TGTGCCAGCAGCTTGGGGGGAGATACGCAGTATTTT
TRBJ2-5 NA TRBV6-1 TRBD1 CASSAGTGVGETQYF TGTGCCAGCAGTGCCGGGACAGGGGTTGGGGAGACCCAGTACTTC
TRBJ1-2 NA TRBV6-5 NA CASSYSGGGGYTF TGTGCCAGCAGTTACTCGGGGGGTGGTGGCTACACCTTC
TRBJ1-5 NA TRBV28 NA CASSSPRSPLTSNQPQHF TGTGCCAGCAGTTCCCCCAGGTCCCCCCTGACCAGCAATCAGCCCCAGCATTTT
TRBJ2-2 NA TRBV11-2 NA CASSLEALTGELFF TGTGCCAGCAGCTTAGAAGCCCTCACCGGGGAGCTGTTTTTT
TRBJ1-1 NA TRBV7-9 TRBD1 CASSQTGGKNTEAFF TGTGCCAGCAGCCAGACAGGGGGAAAGAACACTGAAGCTTTCTTT
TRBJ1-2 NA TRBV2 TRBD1 CARQGDRGRYGYTF TGTGCCAGACAGGGGGACAGGGGTCGATATGGCTACACCTTC
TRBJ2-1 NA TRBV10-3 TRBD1 CANSFGGTGERDEQFF TGTGCCAACAGTTTTGGAGGGACAGGGGAAAGGGATGAGCAGTTCTTC
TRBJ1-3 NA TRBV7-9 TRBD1 CASSRTGNGNTIYF TGTGCCAGCAGCCGGACAGGGAATGGAAACACCATATATTTT
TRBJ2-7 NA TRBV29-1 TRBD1 CSVEISGQGGYEQYF TGCAGCGTTGAAATTTCGGGACAGGGGGGCTACGAGCAGTACTTC
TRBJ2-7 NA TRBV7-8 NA CASSLALSEQYF TGTGCCAGCAGCTTAGCCCTAAGCGAGCAGTACTTC
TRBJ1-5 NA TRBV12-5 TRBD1 CASGLGQTGPQPQHF TGTGCTAGTGGTTTGGGCCAGACAGGGCCTCAGCCCCAGCATTTT
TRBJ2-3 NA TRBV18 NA CASSPRPGGAGTDTQYF TGTGCCAGCTCACCGAGGCCGGGGGGCGCGGGCACAGATACGCAGTATTTT
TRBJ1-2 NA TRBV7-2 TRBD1 CASSFDRGGSYGYTF TGTGCCAGCAGCTTCGACAGGGGGGGGAGCTATGGCTACACCTTC
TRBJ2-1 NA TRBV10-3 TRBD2 CAISESNGGAYNEQFF TGTGCCATCAGTGAGTCGAACGGGGGGGCCTACAATGAGCAGTTCTTC
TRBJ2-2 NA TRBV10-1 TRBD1 CASRGTGGLPNTGELFF TGCGCCAGCCGCGGGACAGGGGGCTTACCGAACACCGGGGAGCTGTTTTTT
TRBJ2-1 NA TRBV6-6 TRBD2 CASTPRLATDEQFF TGTGCCAGCACACCCCGACTAGCTACCGATGAGCAGTTCTTC
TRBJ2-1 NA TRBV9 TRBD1 CASSPRTGSYNEQFF TGTGCCAGCAGCCCTAGGACAGGTTCGTACAATGAGCAGTTCTTC
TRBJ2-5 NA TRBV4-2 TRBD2 CASSHDFSGGLLETQYF TGTGCCAGCAGCCACGACTTCAGCGGGGGCCTTCTCGAGACCCAGTACTTC
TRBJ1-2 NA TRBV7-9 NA CASSSPGQGGGYGYTF TGTGCCAGCAGCTCACCGGGACAAGGAGGTGGTTATGGCTACACCTTC
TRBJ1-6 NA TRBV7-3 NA CASSPGGEPNSPLHF TGTGCCAGCAGCCCGGGAGGGGAACCTAATTCACCCCTCCACTTT
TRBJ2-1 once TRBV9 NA CASSVAGDRTYNEQFF TGTGCCAGCAGCGTAGCAGGTGACAGAACATACAATGAGCAGTTCTTC
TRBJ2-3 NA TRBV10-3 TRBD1 CAISGSDRGNGADTQYF TGTGCCATCAGTGGGTCGGACAGGGGGAATGGCGCAGATACGCAGTATTTT
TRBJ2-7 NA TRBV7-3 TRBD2 CASSPFRPGGKGREQYF TGTGCCAGCAGCCCCTTCCGCCCGGGAGGGAAGGGGCGGGAGCAGTACTTC
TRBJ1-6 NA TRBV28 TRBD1 CASSLPQGAGNSPLHF TGTGCCAGCAGTTTACCCCAGGGGGCAGGCAATTCACCCCTCCACTTT
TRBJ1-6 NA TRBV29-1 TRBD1 CSVRVQGSSYNSPLHF TGCAGCGTTCGGGTACAGGGGAGCTCCTATAATTCACCCCTCCACTTT